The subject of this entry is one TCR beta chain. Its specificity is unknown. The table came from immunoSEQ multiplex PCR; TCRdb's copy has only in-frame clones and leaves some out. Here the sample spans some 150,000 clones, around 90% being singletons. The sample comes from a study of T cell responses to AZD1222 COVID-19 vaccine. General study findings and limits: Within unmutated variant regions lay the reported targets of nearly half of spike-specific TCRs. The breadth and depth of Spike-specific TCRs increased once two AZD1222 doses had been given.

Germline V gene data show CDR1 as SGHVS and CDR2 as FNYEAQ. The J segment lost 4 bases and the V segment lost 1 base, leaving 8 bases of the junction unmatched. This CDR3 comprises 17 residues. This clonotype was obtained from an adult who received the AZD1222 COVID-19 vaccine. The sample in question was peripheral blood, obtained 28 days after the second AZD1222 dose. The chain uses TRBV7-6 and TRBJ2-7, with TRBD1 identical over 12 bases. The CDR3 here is CASSLGLGQGAVYEQYF. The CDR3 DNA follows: TGTGCCAGCAGCTTAGGTTTGGGACAGGGGGCTGTATACGAGCAGTACTTC.